The 23 T cell receptor beta chains listed next were all sequenced from one sample in a study of Tregs in tolerant kidney transplant recipients (dated by TCRdb to the late 2010s). Their target antigens are unknown. The receptor library was made with the immunoSEQ multiplex PCR assay. Sourced from immuneACCESS, this table was stored by TCRdb with only in-frame sequences that have V and J called. A share of the clones is absent; for the studies checked, an unresolved V gene accounts for under half, and the remainder has no known explanation. The sample table lists about 5,600 clones, nearly 90% of them with a count of one. Approximately 3.6% of the sample is in the top ten clones. The intended sense of this specimen's time point label: blood sample drawn before combined kidney and bone marrow transplant. Material: Tregs from blood cultured with allogeneic cells, obtained before the transplant. Receptors originate from a human patient who received a combined kidney and bone marrow transplant.

This clone was found a few times. The gene calls are TRBV19 and TRBJ2-1, with D hard to call. V lost 3 bases, J lost 4 bases, and 4 bases lay in between. The germline CDR1 and CDR2 sequences are LNHDA and SQIVND (reference sequence). The CDR3 loop spans 12 amino acids. The CDR3 DNA sequence: TGTGCCAGTAGTATGAGATACAATGAGCAGTTCTTC. Protein: CASSMRYNEQFF.

V gene TRBV12-5 combines with J gene TRBJ1-3, with D hard to call. Trimming cost V 5 bases and J 1 base, with 6 bases left between them. Looked up from germline, CDR1 is LGHNT and CDR2 is FRNRAP. This CDR3 has 13 amino acids. CDR3 sequence (DNA): TGTGCTAGTGGTCCACAATCTGGAAACACCATATATTTT. It specifies CASGPQSGNTIYF.

The chain joins TRBV5-1 to TRBJ2-5, with D perhaps matching TRBD1 or TRBD2 (6 bases each). Between the trimmed V and J ends, which lost 1 base and 4 bases, there was a span of 14 bases. The CDR3 contains 15 residues. From germline, CDR1 is SGHRS and CDR2 YFSETQ. The CDR3 spells CASSLIYGGRETQYF. The CDR3 DNA follows: TGCGCCAGCAGCTTGATTTACGGGGGCCGAGAGACCCAGTACTTC.

The V call is TRBV7-9, the J call TRBJ2-1; 13 positions match TRBD2. In germline, CDR1 is SEHNR, CDR2 FQNEAQ (reference sequence). The CDR3 runs 18 residues. The V and J ends lost 0 bases and 8 bases, in that order; junction bases with no gene match: 10. CDR3 in DNA: TGTGCCAGCAGCTTAGCAGTTCGCGGGACTAGCGGGGTCGATGAGCAGTTCTTC. Its protein is CASSLAVRGTSGVDEQFF.

This clone was counted a single time. J is TRBJ1-4 and V is TRBV6-1; perhaps TRBD1 as D (6 bases). The germline V and J ends were trimmed by 6 bases and 4 bases, with 12 bases remaining between them. The CDR3 is 14 amino acids. Per germline, CDR1 MNHNS and CDR2 SASEGT. Here the CDR3 DNA reads TGTGCCAGCAGCCAGACAGGCTATAATGAAAAACTGTTTTTT. Translated: CASSQTGYNEKLFF.

This chain joins TRBV18 and TRBJ2-3; the D gene could be TRBD1 or TRBD2 (5 bases each). Looked up from germline, CDR1 is KGHSH and CDR2 is LQKENI. Trimming cost V 0 bases and J 4 bases, with 8 bases left between them. The CDR3 sequence is 14 residues long. CDR3 amino acids: CASSPPQGPDTQYF. CDR3 coding DNA: TGTGCCAGCTCACCACCCCAGGGACCAGATACGCAGTATTTT.

V usage is TRBV6-6 and J usage is TRBJ2-7; the match to TRBD1 covers 7 bases. This CDR3 contains 15 residues. The germline V gene encodes CDR1 MNHNY and CDR2 SVGAGI (reference sequence). J was trimmed by 0 bases and V by 2 bases; bases with no gene match: 4. CDR3 coding DNA: TGTGCCAGCAGTTACAGGGGACAGAGCTCCTACGAGCAGTACTTC. It yields the protein CASSYRGQSSYEQYF.

The chain is built from TRBV25-1 and TRBJ1-1; the match to TRBD1 covers 10 bases. The CDR3 covers 15 residues. The V and J ends lost 5 bases and 3 bases, in that order; junction bases with no gene match: 6. The germline CDR1 and CDR2 sequences are MGHDK and SYGVNS. CDR3 sequence reads: CASSLSGTGDTEAFF. In DNA, the CDR3 is TGTGCCAGCAGTTTATCCGGGACAGGGGACACTGAAGCTTTCTTT.

The V call is TRBV10-1, the J call TRBJ2-7; possibly TRBD2 for D (5 bases). The CDR3 has 14 amino acids. Trimming removed 2 bases at V and 5 bases at J, with 13 bases between. Germline V lookup: CDR1 WNHNN, CDR2 SYGVQD (reference sequence). CDR3 sequence: CASSEGGPWDEQYF. Written as DNA, the CDR3 is TGCGCCAGCAGTGAGGGAGGACCTTGGGACGAGCAGTACTTC.

The chain links TRBV28 to TRBJ1-5, with 9 bases that match TRBD1. V shed 2 bases, J shed 4 bases, and the junction held 3 bases outside the gene matches. The V gene's germline CDR1 is MDHEN and CDR2 SYDVKM. The CDR3 has 15 amino acids. The CDR3 spells CASSLPGTGNQPQHF. CDR3 in DNA: TGTGCCAGCAGTTTACCGGGGACAGGGAATCAGCCCCAGCATTTT.

The V call is TRBV28, the J call TRBJ2-1, with 8 positions matching TRBD2. The CDR3 totals 16 residues. J was trimmed by 0 bases and V by 4 bases; bases with no gene match: 5. Per the germline V gene, CDR1 is MDHEN and CDR2 is SYDVKM. The CDR3, as DNA: TGTGCCAGCAGTTCGCGTCTAGCGGGCTCCTACAATGAGCAGTTCTTC. It translates to CASSSRLAGSYNEQFF.

The chain couples TRBV11-1 to TRBJ2-2; D not certain. The V and J ends lost 5 bases and 5 bases respectively, with 6 bases between them. Germline CDR1 reads SGHAT; CDR2 reads FQDESV (reference sequence). The length of the CDR3 is 12 residues. CDR3 DNA sequence: TGTGCCAGCAGCCCAAAGACCGGGGAGCTGTTTTTT. This sequence encodes CASSPKTGELFF.

This clone was picked up one time. The chain couples TRBV6-1 to TRBJ1-1; unclear D gene. The CDR3 is 12 residues long. V shed 8 bases and J shed 0 bases, with 7 bases lying between them. Germline CDR1 MNHNS, CDR2 SASEGT. CDR3 protein: CASSTVNTEAFF. The DNA of the CDR3 is TGTGCCAGCTCTACCGTGAACACTGAAGCTTTCTTT.

This clone was detected a few times. V gene TRBV4-1 combines with J gene TRBJ1-4, with D hard to call. The V gene lost 0 bases and the J gene lost 6 bases, with 11 bases spanning the gap. The CDR3 sequence is 15 residues long. CDR1 and CDR2 (germline): MGHRA, YSYEKL. In DNA, the CDR3 is TGCGCCAGCAGCCAAGAGGGTGTGAATTATGAAAAACTGTTTTTT. Translation: CASSQEGVNYEKLFF.

This chain connects TRBV7-9 to TRBJ2-5, with a weak D call TRBD2 (6 bases). Trimming left V 1 base short and J 1 base short, with 13 bases between. Per the germline V gene, CDR1 is SEHNR and CDR2 is FQNEAQ (reference sequence). This CDR3 region has 16 residues. In DNA form, the CDR3 reads TGTGCCAGCAGCTTAGGGTCCGGGAGAGGCCAAGAGACCCAGTACTTC. The encoded protein is CASSLGSGRGQETQYF.

The genes are TRBV4-1 and TRBJ2-1, with 9 positions matching TRBD2. The CDR3 sequence is 15 residues long. V gave up 4 bases and J gave up 9 bases; unmatched junction bases: 10. Germline V lookup: CDR1 MGHRA, CDR2 YSYEKL. In DNA, the CDR3 is TGCGCCAGCAGCCCCGTCGCGGGAGGGTCCCTTGAGCAGTTCTTC. It translates to CASSPVAGGSLEQFF.

V gene TRBV6-1 combines with J gene TRBJ2-7; TRBD1 aligns across 9 bases. Germline trimming cut 2 bases from V and 3 bases from J; bases unmatched to any gene: 2. The CDR3 totals 14 residues. CDR1 MNHNS and CDR2 SASEGT come from the germline V gene. CDR3 sequence reads: CASSERTGDYEQYF. CDR3 DNA: TGTGCCAGCAGTGAACGGACAGGGGACTACGAGCAGTACTTC.

This chain joins TRBV6-6 and TRBJ2-5; TRBD2 might be the D (5 bases). Trimming shortened V by 2 bases and J by 1 base, and 11 bases separated the two germline ends. The CDR3 sequence is 15 residues long. The germline V gene has CDR1 MNHNY and CDR2 SVGAGI (reference sequence). The CDR3: CASSYPGISQETQYF. The CDR3 nucleotides read TGTGCCAGCAGTTACCCGGGGATCTCCCAAGAGACCCAGTACTTC.

This chain connects TRBV4-3 to TRBJ2-3; the D is unclear. The V gene lost 1 base and the J gene lost 11 bases, with 19 bases spanning the gap. Germline CDR1 is LGHNA and CDR2 is YSLEER. The CDR3 runs 15 residues. CDR3 bases: TGCGCCAGCAGCCAAGCCCCGGGCAGTTTGTTCAGGCAGTATTTT. Encoded protein: CASSQAPGSLFRQYF.

The J gene is TRBJ2-3, the V gene TRBV4-1; D may be TRBD2 (7 bases). Germline assignment: CDR1 MGHRA and CDR2 YSYEKL. The CDR3 contains 16 residues. V was shortened by 3 bases and J by 0 bases, with 13 bases between the two germline ends. In DNA form, the CDR3 reads TGCGCCAGCAGCCAGGGGGCGCGGGGGAGCACAGATACGCAGTATTTT. It specifies CASSQGARGSTDTQYF.

In this sample, this clone turned up once. The chain uses TRBV29-1 and TRBJ2-1, with D hard to call. The CDR3 runs to 11 residues. The V and J ends lost 4 bases and 4 bases respectively, with 5 bases between them. Looked up from germline, CDR1 is SQVTM and CDR2 is ANQGSEA. This chain's CDR3 is CSVAGYNEQFF. As DNA, the CDR3 is TGCAGCGTTGCAGGTTACAATGAGCAGTTCTTC.

The chain couples TRBV19 to TRBJ1-1; 10 nucleotides match TRBD1. V lost 5 bases, J lost 7 bases, and 7 bases stayed unmatched. The germline CDR1 and CDR2 sequences are LNHDA and SQIVND (reference sequence). This CDR3 spans 14 amino acids. The CDR3: CASSADRGRGEAFF. In nucleotides, the CDR3 is TGTGCCAGTAGTGCTGACAGGGGGCGGGGTGAAGCTTTCTTT.

J is TRBJ1-1 and V is TRBV4-1; TRBD1 agrees at 7 bases. V lost 2 bases, J lost 1 base, and 1 base stayed unmatched. There are 14 residues in the CDR3. Germline V gene data show CDR1 as MGHRA and CDR2 as YSYEKL. In nucleotides, the CDR3 is TGCGCCAGCAGCCAACACAGGGGGAACACTGAAGCTTTCTTT. Translating gives CASSQHRGNTEAFF.